This TCR beta chain was identified during a study of shared clonotypes between healthy human individuals (dated by TCRdb to 2018 to 2021). In the study overall: The cohort comprised a couple of women and three men aged 18 to 49 years. The study deeply sequenced blood TCR repertoires of several healthy adults to estimate repertoire size and the extent of clonotype sharing between individuals. Different laboratories and diverse techniques were used to prepare libraries and sequence TCR repertoires, to increase sequencing depth and limit assay-specific biases. Per donor, three plates each were used for CD4 naive and CD4 memory, two for CD8 naive, and one for CD8 memory. Each donor's leukapheresis produced roughly between roughly 0.85 and 9.5 billion PBMCs.

TCR CDR3 regions were amplified from genomic DNA by multiplex PCR using the deep immunoSEQ assay. Extracted genomic DNA from each cell subset was spread evenly across all wells of several immunoSEQ 96-well plates, with each plate serving as a replicate. Each replicate PCR for sorted subsets received roughly 200 ng genomic DNA, equal to some 32,000 T cell genomes. Purified libraries were quantified with a Qubit 3.0 fluorometer, sized on a Bioanalyzer 2100, and re-quantified with the KAPA Library Quantification kit. Each immunoSEQ 96-well plate was sequenced on its own single-read 150-cycle Illumina NextSeq 550 flow cell. The published analysis was carried out like this. Because the immunoSEQ output held only junctional sequences and lacked quality scores, the filtering could not match the filtering applied to full-length reads. Sequences were annotated with PyIR, a Python wrapper for IgBLAST v1.9, and V/J genes and CDR3 were assigned using IMGT germline references. Reads were filtered out if the reads had weak V/J assignments (E-value above 1e-6), no CDR3, stop codons, out-of-frame junctions, or ambiguous translated residues. A V3J clonotype was defined by an identical inferred V gene, J gene, and CDR3 amino acid sequence. Percentage overlap between repertoires was calculated by dividing the number of shared unique clonotypes by the size of the smaller repertoire. RTK rarefaction, the Chao1 estimator, and Recon v2.1 estimates of unobserved clonotypes were used to assess repertoire richness. OLGA was used to compute generation probabilities for all TCRbeta clonotypes that the gDNA method yielded from several donors. Imported from immuneACCESS, the table was reduced by TCRdb to in-frame sequences with V and J called. These copies leave out some clones; in studies compared against another copy, an unresolved V gene accounts for under half, and the cause of the remainder is not known. The DNA gave D and trimming, while V, J and clone size come from that table. Across this sample there are around 1.9 million clones, with 90% to 95% seen only once. Around 1.8% of the sample comes from the top ten.

The paper as a whole reports these results and caveats: The small number of donors limited the genetic and exposure-history diversity represented. Rarefaction of sorted-subset datasets indicated incomplete sequencing despite the large sequencing depth. Compared with non-shared clonotypes, the clonotypes found in all four sorted-subset donors had higher generation probabilities. Naive subsets generally had larger estimated clonotype richness than memory subsets did. Sharing across a few donors was observed for approximately 5% of naive CD4, 3% to 3.5% of naive CD8, 2% to 2.5% of memory CD4, and around 0.4% of memory CD8 clonotypes. Pairwise subsampling led to the expectation that sequencing depth would affect the degree of clonotype sharing among donors. Sampling was restricted to blood, and TCR repertoires in tissue are likely to differ from TCR repertoires in blood.

CD8 naive samples were obtained by positive selection for CCR7 among CD45RO-negative cells, yielding a CD45RA+CCR7+ population from which TemRA cells were excluded. The donors were healthy, HIV-negative adults who had no recently reported acute infections or vaccinations. All donors were Caucasian adults living in Nashville, Tennessee, USA. Blood was obtained by leukapheresis, after which PBMCs were separated by Ficoll-Histopaque density gradient centrifugation and cryopreserved in liquid nitrogen vapor phase. Analytical flow cytometry was used to check the purity and quantity of each magnetically sorted T cell population. From each sorted fraction, genomic DNA was isolated and quantified by UV absorbance on a Nanodrop 2000c. A word on this clone: Its antigen is unknown. Base quality data are lacking; no much larger clone is found one base away. The same CDR3 arises from other DNA sequences in this sample as well.

In the germline V gene (reference sequence), CDR1 corresponds to SEHNR and CDR2 to FQNEAQ. V is reduced by 3 bases and J by 3 bases, leaving a spacing of 6 bases between them. Spanning cysteine to phenylalanine, the CDR3 consists of 12 amino acids. The retained sequence is limited to the CDR3, 36 bases, with the frame set at the first base. The chain couples TRBV7-9 to TRBJ2-7; the D gene is unclear. The source material was naive CD8+ T cells from PBMCs. This specimen's cell subset or site label, interpreted: CD45RA+CCR7+. The origin of this receptor is a man between 18 and 29 years old in good health. Some clones in this sample may be carry-over from other donors' samples. In nucleotides, the sequence is TGTGCCAGCAGCTTTTCTATCTACGAGCAGTACTTC. It translates as CASSFSIYEQYF. Here the CDR3 is joined to the reference TRBV7-9 and TRBJ2-7 genes, and the full variable domain is: DTGVSQNPRHKITKRGQNVTFRCDPISEHNRLYWYRQTLGQGPEFLTYFQNEAQLEKSRLLSDRFSAERPKGSFSTLEIQRTEQGDSAMYLCASSFSIYEQYFGPGTRLTVT.